The 11 T cell receptor beta chains presented below share a single source sample, sequenced in a study of cytomegalovirus exposure and HLA in healthy donors. Generated by immunoSEQ multiplex PCR, the TCRdb table keeps only in-frame clones and is missing some. The sample has around 130,000 clones, roughly nine tenths seen once; the top ten hold about 3.7%. Sample: PBMCs. Every receptor here comes from a young man in good health and CMV-seronegative.

The chain links TRBV6-5 to TRBJ1-1, with D possibly being TRBD1 (5 bases). This CDR3 region has 15 residues. V gave up 3 bases and J gave up 2 bases, with 13 bases separating them. CDR1 MNHEY and CDR2 SVGAGI come from the germline V gene. As DNA, the CDR3 is TGTGCCAGCAGTTATATTGGGGACTCAAACACTGAAGCTTTCTTT. It specifies CASSYIGDSNTEAFF.

The J gene is TRBJ2-1, the V gene TRBV15; 9 bases match TRBD2. The germline V gene encodes CDR1 LNHNV and CDR2 YYDKDF (reference sequence). The V gene end was trimmed by 0 bases and the J gene end by 0 bases; junction bases not matched to a gene: 0. CDR3 length equals 16 residues. CDR3 in amino acids: CATSRDSGSSYNEQFF. The CDR3 DNA sequence: TGTGCCACCAGCAGAGATAGCGGGAGCTCCTACAATGAGCAGTTCTTC.

This clone was seen just once. The chain has TRBV13 and TRBJ1-1; D ambiguous. Germline V gene sequence: CDR1 PRHDT, CDR2 FYEKMQ (reference sequence). The CDR3 extends over 12 amino acids. Trimming stripped 8 bases from V and 3 bases from J, with 10 bases between. CDR3 nucleotide sequence: TGTGCCAGCCAGATGGAGGACACTGAAGCTTTCTTT. Amino acid sequence: CASQMEDTEAFF.

As for this clone: The sample carries other DNA sequences with the same CDR3. The chain is built from TRBV6-5 and TRBJ2-7; 8 bases match TRBD1. Germline CDR1 is MNHEY and CDR2 is SVGAGI. After removal of 2 bases from V and 2 bases from J, the junction contained 2 bases not matched to a gene. The CDR3 covers 14 residues. Written as DNA, the CDR3 is TGTGCCAGCAGTTACGACAGGGGACCCTACGAGCAGTACTTC. Translated: CASSYDRGPYEQYF.

The J gene is TRBJ2-7, the V gene TRBV6-1; tentative D call: TRBD2 (7 bases). The CDR3 is 15 residues long. V lost 2 bases and J 2 bases, leaving 13 bases between the germline ends. Germline V gene lookup returns CDR1 MNHNS and CDR2 SASEGT. CDR3 coding DNA: TGTGCCAGCAGTGAAACGTGGGGGGGGCCCTACGAGCAGTACTTC. As protein: CASSETWGGPYEQYF.

CDR3 amino acids: CASSAGQLPNQPQHF. The CDR3, as DNA: TGCGCCAGCAGCGCCGGACAGTTGCCCAATCAGCCCCAGCATTTT. The V gene is TRBV4-1, the J gene TRBJ1-5; the D gene is possibly TRBD1 (6 bases). The CDR3 contains 15 residues. Trimming removed 5 bases from V and 3 bases from J, with 14 bases in between. Germline V gives CDR1 MGHRA, CDR2 YSYEKL.

The chain links TRBV29-1 to TRBJ2-5, with 14 bases matching TRBD2. V shed 4 bases, J shed 2 bases, and the junction held 0 bases outside the gene matches. The CDR3 totals 14 residues. CDR1 and CDR2 (germline): SQVTM, ANQGSEA. CDR3 DNA: TGCAGCGTTGGACTAGCGGGGGGGCAAGAGACCCAGTACTTC. Amino acids: CSVGLAGGQETQYF.

The rearrangement uses TRBV5-1 and TRBJ2-1, with unresolved D. V lost 0 bases and J lost 1, with 8 bases in between. Germline lookup yields CDR1 SGHRS and CDR2 YFSETQ. The CDR3 has 15 amino acids. CDR3 region: CASSLVRASYNEQFF. DNA for the CDR3: TGCGCCAGCAGCTTGGTTCGAGCTTCCTACAATGAGCAGTTCTTC. The variable domain in full, completed from reference TRBV5-1 and TRBJ2-1, reads KAGVTQTPRYLIKTRGQQVTLSCSPISGHRSVSWYQQTPGQGLQFLFEYFSETQRNKGNFPGRFSGRQFSNSRSEMNVSTLELGDSALYLCASSLVRASYNEQFFGPGTRLTVL.

The chain has TRBV4-3 and TRBJ1-5, with 9 bases that match TRBD1. After removal of 0 bases from V and 4 bases from J, the junction contained 10 bases not matched to a gene. CDR3 size: 18 residues. Germline V gene data show CDR1 as LGHNA and CDR2 as YSLEER. CDR3 sequence reads: CASSQDILTGGGNQPQHF. As DNA, the CDR3 is TGCGCCAGCAGCCAAGATATTCTGACAGGGGGTGGTAATCAGCCCCAGCATTTT.

V and J are TRBV25-1 and TRBJ1-1; D unresolved. Trimming cost V 1 base and J 5 bases, with 5 bases left between them. This CDR3 has 12 amino acids. The V gene's germline CDR1 is MGHDK and CDR2 SYGVNS. As DNA, the CDR3 is TGTGCCAGCAGTGAATCGGGAACTGAAGCTTTCTTT. Translation: CASSESGTEAFF.

The gene calls are TRBV4-3 and TRBJ2-7; D is perhaps TRBD1 (6 bases). V dropped 4 bases and J dropped 6 bases, with 25 bases sitting between them. The CDR3 loop spans 17 amino acids. Germline V lookup: CDR1 LGHNA, CDR2 YSLEER. CDR3 bases: TGCGCCAGCAGCCCCACCGGGGTTACAGGGATTTTTCGCGAGCAGTACTTC. This encodes CASSPTGVTGIFREQYF.